One sample yielded the 8 T cell receptor beta chains listed below, sequenced in a study of blood T cells in healthy people across ages. A second roughly 6 to 12 cycle PCR used barcoded and J-beta primers. TCRdb independently ran MiXCR on the 5' RACE reads; one entry per CDR3 protein. The sample has 1.5 million to 2 million distinct CDR3 sequences, under 30% seen once. Material for sequencing was blood. The receptors were sampled from a woman aged 30 to 39 in good health.

About this clonotype itself: This could be a read error, since a much larger clone is one nucleotide away. The rearrangement joins TRBV29-1 to TRBJ1-2; D ambiguous. The length of the CDR3 is 12 residues. Germline V gene data show CDR1 as SQVTM and CDR2 as ANQGSEA. The V and J ends lost 4 bases and 10 bases respectively, with 16 bases between them. DNA of the CDR3: TGCAGCGTTGGTTCAGGATTAACTGACTACACCTTC. Translation gives CSVGSGLTDYTF.

V and J are TRBV7-2 and TRBJ2-7; no clear D gene. Trimming took off 1 base at V and 2 bases at J, with 12 bases between the two ends. This CDR3 comprises 15 residues. The germline CDR1 and CDR2 sequences are SGHTA and FQGNSA. The CDR3 DNA follows: TGTGCCAGCAGCTTAGACGGGTGGGCTCCCTACGAGCAGTACTTC. Translated: CASSLDGWAPYEQYF.

This clonotype occurred many times. The chain uses TRBV5-1 and TRBJ2-7; D uncertain. V lost 7 bases to trimming and J lost 6 bases, with 17 bases between them. There are 13 residues in the CDR3. Germline V CDR1 and CDR2: SGHRS, YFSETQ. Here the CDR3 reads CASAAASQIEQYF. CDR3 sequence (DNA): TGCGCCAGCGCAGCTGCCTCGCAGATCGAGCAGTACTTC. Looking up the rest from reference TRBV5-1 and TRBJ2-7 gives the full variable domain: KAGVTQTPRYLIKTRGQQVTLSCSPISGHRSVSWYQQTPGQGLQFLFEYFSETQRNKGNFPGRFSGRQFSNSRSEMNVSTLELGDSALYLCASAAASQIEQYFGPGTRLTVT.

The rearrangement joins TRBV5-5 to TRBJ2-1; D may be TRBD1 (5 bases). From germline, CDR1 is SGHKS and CDR2 YYEKEE (reference sequence). The ends were cut back, 0 bases at V and 10 bases at J, with 14 bases in the middle. This CDR3 contains 14 residues. The CDR3 here is CASSLGQGTYEQFF. CDR3 nucleotide sequence: TGTGCCAGCAGCTTGGGGCAGGGTACCTACGAGCAGTTCTTC.

This clonotype has a count of ten or more. The chain has TRBV15 and TRBJ2-1; the match to TRBD2 covers 10 bases. CDR3 length: 16 residues. J lost 4 bases, V lost 3 bases, and 6 bases had no gene match. CDR1 is LNHNV and CDR2 is YYDKDF in the germline V gene (reference sequence). The DNA of the CDR3 is TGTGCCACCAGCAGGGGTCCTAGCGGGAGTTACAATGAGCAGTTCTTC. Translating it yields CATSRGPSGSYNEQFF.

This chain connects TRBV5-1 to TRBJ2-5; 9 bases map to TRBD2. V gave up 1 base and J gave up 5 bases; unmatched junction bases: 6. The CDR3 covers 15 residues. Germline CDR1 is SGHRS and CDR2 is YFSETQ. The CDR3 sequence is CASSLRREGRETQYF. The CDR3 DNA sequence: TGCGCCAGCAGCTTGAGGCGGGAGGGTAGGGAGACCCAGTACTTC.

The rearrangement joins TRBV28 to TRBJ2-3, with 13 nucleotides matching TRBD2. The J segment lost 5 bases and the V segment lost 7 bases, leaving 6 bases of the junction unmatched. This CDR3 is built from 15 residues. Germline V CDR1 and CDR2: MDHEN, SYDVKM. The CDR3 here is CASNRLAGGRDTQYF. CDR3 sequence (DNA): TGTGCCAGCAACAGACTAGCGGGGGGACGAGATACGCAGTATTTT.

V and J are TRBV15 and TRBJ1-6; D may be TRBD1 (5 bases). The V and J ends lost 5 bases and 9 bases respectively, with 20 bases between them. CDR3 size: 16 residues. CDR1 is LNHNV and CDR2 is YYDKDF in the germline V gene (reference sequence). DNA of the CDR3: TGTGCCACCAGCGAGGGAGTCTACGGTCAGGGTTCACCCCTCCACTTT. This codes for CATSEGVYGQGSPLHF. The whole variable domain, remainder taken from reference TRBV15 and TRBJ1-6, is DAMVIQNPRYQVTQFGKPVTLSCSQTLNHNVMYWYQQKSSQAPKLLFHYYDKDFNNEADTPDNFQSRRPNTSFCFLDIRSPGLGDTAMYLCATSEGVYGQGSPLHFGNGTRLTVT.